The present T cell receptor beta chain was sequenced within a study of OX40 agonist ivuxolimab in advanced cancers. Turning to the study itself: Patients were treated with intravenous ivuxolimab, dosed at 0.01 to 10 mg/kg and infused every 2 weeks. Prior anti-PD-1, anti-PD-L1 or anti-CTLA-4 therapy did not bar entry, and about 40% had some.

There are many counts of this clone. Profiling relied on immunoSEQ multiplex PCR, and the TCRdb table lists in-frame clones only, not all of them. Of 9,000 to 10,000 clones in the sample, 65% to 75% were seen once. From germline, CDR1 is LNHNV and CDR2 YYDKDF (reference sequence). V lost 5 bases, J lost 0 bases, and 11 bases lay in between. The CDR3 runs 15 residues. The V call is TRBV15, the J call TRBJ2-1; no clear D. Sequences were derived from CD4+ or CD8+ T cells sorted from blood, sampled in a trial of the OX40 agonist ivuxolimab. This receptor was taken from an adult with an advanced solid tumor such as melanoma, head and neck, liver or kidney cancer. The CDR3 nucleotides are TGTGCCACCAGCCATCTCATGAGCTCCTACAATGAGCAGTTCTTC. Protein: CATSHLMSSYNEQFF.